This T cell receptor (beta chain) was recovered during a study of beta chain features in type 1 diabetes. Germline V CDR1 and CDR2: SGHRS, YFSETQ. Trimming removed 5 bases from V and 4 bases from J, with 14 bases in between. The CDR3 has 14 residues. Central memory, naive, regulatory and stem cell-like memory CD4+ cells were sorted by CD45RO/CCR7/CD25/CD127/CD95/CD27. The isolated RNA, all of it, was reverse transcribed, so expressed TCRB transcripts were what got sequenced. TCRdb's copy holds only in-frame clones and misses some; the assay was immunoSEQ multiplex PCR. Of 620,000 or so clones in the sample, 15% were seen once. Study-level points and caveats: Patients with type 1 diabetes showed fewer VDJ junction insertions and more deletions.

This clone was seen more than once but under ten times. What it recognizes is unknown. The source is a man aged 18 to 29 in good health. This chain uses TRBV5-1 with TRBJ2-3, with D uncertain. The sample comprised naive CD4+ T cells from blood. The CDR3: CASRPVGPPDTQYF. Here the CDR3 DNA reads TGCGCCAGCAGACCCGTTGGACCCCCAGATACGCAGTATTTT.